The present T cell receptor (beta chain) was sequenced within a study of cytomegalovirus exposure and HLA in healthy donors. Overall study: Drawn from HLA-typed donors, tens of millions of unique TCRs were held in an early data release.

CDR1 KGHSH and CDR2 LQKENI come from the germline V gene. This CDR3 has 17 residues. The V and J ends lost 3 bases and 5 bases, in that order; junction bases with no gene match: 16. The PCR employed 60 Vbeta primers together with 13 Jbeta primers. Here immunoSEQ multiplex PCR was the method, and the copy in TCRdb shows in-frame clones only, minus some. The table records some 110,000 clones, 60% to 80% of them present only once. The V gene is TRBV18, the J gene TRBJ2-7, with 7 bases matching TRBD1. The receptor's source is a man between 45 and 60 years old in good health and CMV-seropositive. Sequencing was carried out using PBMCs. DNA for the CDR3: TGTGCCAGCTCACCGGATTCGGTGACAGGGAGTAGGGACGAGCAGTACTTC. Translated: CASSPDSVTGSRDEQYF.